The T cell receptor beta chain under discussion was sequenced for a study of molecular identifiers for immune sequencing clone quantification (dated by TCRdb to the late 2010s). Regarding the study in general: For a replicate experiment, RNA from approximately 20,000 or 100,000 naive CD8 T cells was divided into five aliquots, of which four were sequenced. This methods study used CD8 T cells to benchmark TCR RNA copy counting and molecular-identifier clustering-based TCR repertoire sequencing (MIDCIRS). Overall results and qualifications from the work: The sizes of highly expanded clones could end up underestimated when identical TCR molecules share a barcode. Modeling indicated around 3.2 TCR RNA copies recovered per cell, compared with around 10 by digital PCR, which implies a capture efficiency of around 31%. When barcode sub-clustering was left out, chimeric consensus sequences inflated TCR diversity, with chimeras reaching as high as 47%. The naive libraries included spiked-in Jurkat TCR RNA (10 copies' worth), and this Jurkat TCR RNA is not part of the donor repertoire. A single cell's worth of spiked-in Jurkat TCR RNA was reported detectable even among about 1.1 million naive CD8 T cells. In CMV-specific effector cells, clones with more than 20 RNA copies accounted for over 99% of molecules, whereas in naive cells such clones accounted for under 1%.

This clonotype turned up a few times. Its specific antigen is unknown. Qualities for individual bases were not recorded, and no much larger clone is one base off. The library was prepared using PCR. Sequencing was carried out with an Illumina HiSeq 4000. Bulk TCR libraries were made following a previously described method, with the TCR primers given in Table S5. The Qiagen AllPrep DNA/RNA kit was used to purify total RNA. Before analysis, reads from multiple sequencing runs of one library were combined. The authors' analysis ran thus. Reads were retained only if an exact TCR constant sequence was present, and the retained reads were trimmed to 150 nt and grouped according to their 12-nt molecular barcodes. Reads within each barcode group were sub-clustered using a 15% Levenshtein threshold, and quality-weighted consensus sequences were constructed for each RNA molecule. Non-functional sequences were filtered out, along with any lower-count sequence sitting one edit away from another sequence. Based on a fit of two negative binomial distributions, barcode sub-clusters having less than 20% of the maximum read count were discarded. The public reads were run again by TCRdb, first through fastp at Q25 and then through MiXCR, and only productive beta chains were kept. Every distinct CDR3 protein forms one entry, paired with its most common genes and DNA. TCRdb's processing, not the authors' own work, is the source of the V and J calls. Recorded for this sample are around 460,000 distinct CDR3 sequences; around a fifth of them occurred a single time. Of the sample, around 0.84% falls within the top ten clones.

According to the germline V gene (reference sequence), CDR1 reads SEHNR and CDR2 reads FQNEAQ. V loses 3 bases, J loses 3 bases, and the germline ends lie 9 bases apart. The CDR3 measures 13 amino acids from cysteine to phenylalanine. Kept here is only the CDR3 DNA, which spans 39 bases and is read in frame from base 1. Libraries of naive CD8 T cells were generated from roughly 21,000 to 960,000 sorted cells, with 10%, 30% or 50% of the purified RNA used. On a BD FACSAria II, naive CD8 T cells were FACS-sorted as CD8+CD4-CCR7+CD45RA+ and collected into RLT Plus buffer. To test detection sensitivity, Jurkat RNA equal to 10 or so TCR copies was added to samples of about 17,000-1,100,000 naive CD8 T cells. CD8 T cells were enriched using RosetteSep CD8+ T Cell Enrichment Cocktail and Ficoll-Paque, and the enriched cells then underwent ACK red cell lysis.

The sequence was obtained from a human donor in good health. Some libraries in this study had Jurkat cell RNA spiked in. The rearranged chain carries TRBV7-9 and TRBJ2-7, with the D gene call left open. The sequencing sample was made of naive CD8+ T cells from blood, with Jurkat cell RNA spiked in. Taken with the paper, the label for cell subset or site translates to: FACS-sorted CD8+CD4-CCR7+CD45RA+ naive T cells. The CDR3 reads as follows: CASSFPAGYEQYF. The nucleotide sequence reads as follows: TGTGCCAGCAGCTTTCCTGCAGGCTACGAGCAGTACTTC.